The sequence of this TCR beta chain was determined in a study of patients and donors after allogeneic stem cell transplantation. MiXCR, applied by TCRdb to the RT-PCR reads, yields one record per CDR3 protein. This table has approximately 430,000 distinct CDR3 sequences, approximately 16% appearing once. CDR1 is MNHNS, CDR2 SASEGT, per germline. CDR3 length equals 16 residues. Losses at the gene ends were 4 bases for V and 3 bases for J; bases not matched to a gene: 7. The chain links TRBV6-1 to TRBJ2-5; 11 nucleotides agree with TRBD2. The sequencing sample was made of blood, either unsorted or a sorted T cell fraction (not recorded which). The sequence came from a human donor who was either an allogeneic HSCT recipient or a stem cell or donor lymphocyte infusion donor (not recorded which). It is not recorded whose cells these are; they may come from a transplant donor. The CDR3 here is CASSARLAGREETQYF. The CDR3 bases are TGTGCCAGCAGTGCCAGACTAGCGGGAAGGGAAGAGACCCAGTACTTC.